These 24 T cell receptor beta chains came from one sample sequenced in a study of PD-1 blockade in mismatch repair-deficient tumors. Here immunoSEQ multiplex PCR was the method, and the copy in TCRdb shows in-frame clones only, minus some. The data show tens of thousands of clones, more than 75% seen once. The material was peripheral blood, obtained 4 weeks after starting pembrolizumab. The receptor source for this set is an adult with mismatch repair-deficient cancer.

The chain has TRBV11-3 and TRBJ2-7; 10 bases line up with TRBD2. After removal of 8 bases from V and 4 bases from J, the junction contained 8 bases not matched to a gene. The CDR3 is 14 residues long. The V gene's germline CDR1 is SGHNT and CDR2 YENEEA. The CDR3 reads CASARVAGGYEQYF. The CDR3 nucleotides are TGTGCCAGCGCCAGAGTAGCGGGAGGTTACGAGCAGTACTTC.

This clone was counted only a few times. The chain has TRBV7-2 and TRBJ2-7; TRBD2 matches at 9 bases. There are 14 residues in the CDR3. Germline V CDR1 and CDR2: SGHTA, FQGNSA. V was clipped by 5 bases and J by 5 bases; unmatched bases: 7. The CDR3 DNA is TGTGCCAGCAGCCCCATAGCGGGAGTGCACGAGCAGTACTTC. Translation gives CASSPIAGVHEQYF. The entire variable domain, with the rest obtained from reference TRBV7-2 and TRBJ2-7, is as follows: GAGVSQSPSNKVTEKGKDVELRCDPISGHTALYWYRQSLGQGLEFLIYFQGNSAPDKSGLPSDRFSAERTGGSVSTLTIQRTQQEDSAVYLCASSPIAGVHEQYFGPGTRLTVT.

The chain employs TRBV6-5 and TRBJ2-3; D may correspond to TRBD1 or TRBD2 (5 bases each). Trimming pared 7 bases from V and 4 bases from J, leaving 18 bases between. Germline loops: CDR1 MNHEY, CDR2 SVGAGI. The length of the CDR3 is 15 residues. The CDR3 is CASTGDPARADTQYF. The CDR3 DNA sequence: TGTGCCAGCACCGGGGACCCTGCAAGGGCAGATACGCAGTATTTT.

Within the sample, this clone is medium-sized. This chain links TRBV5-6 with TRBJ2-7; 11 bases fit TRBD2. With 3 bases clipped from V and 3 bases from J, the junction kept 2 bases outside the gene matches. This CDR3 has 14 amino acids. Germline CDR1 and CDR2: SGHDT and YYEEEE. The CDR3 sequence is CASSYGTSGYEQYF. The CDR3 bases are TGTGCCAGCAGCTACGGGACTAGCGGCTACGAGCAGTACTTC.

The V call is TRBV5-1, the J call TRBJ2-7; TRBD1 might be the D (6 bases). The CDR3 extends over 13 amino acids. V dropped 3 bases and J dropped 1 base, with 8 bases sitting between them. Germline V CDR1 and CDR2: SGHRS, YFSETQ. The CDR3 nucleotides are TGCGCCAGCAGCTACGGACAGTCCTACGAGCAGTACTTC. Translating gives CASSYGQSYEQYF.

This chain uses TRBV25-1 with TRBJ1-3; D is ambiguous. V was trimmed by 1 base and J by 8 bases, leaving 18 bases between them. Germline assignment: CDR1 MGHDK and CDR2 SYGVNS. The CDR3 runs 16 residues. The DNA of the CDR3 is TGTGCCAGCAGTGAATGGCGTAACCGCCTGGGAGACACCATATATTTT. It translates to CASSEWRNRLGDTIYF.

J is TRBJ2-1 and V is TRBV7-3, with 9 bases fitting TRBD1. The V gene's germline CDR1 is SGHTA and CDR2 FQGTGA. J was trimmed by 8 bases and V by 5 bases; bases with no gene match: 13. This CDR3 comprises 16 residues. DNA for the CDR3: TGTGCCAGCAGCCAAGGGCCGGGACAGGGTTTCGATGAGCAGTTCTTC. It codes for CASSQGPGQGFDEQFF.

This chain connects TRBV18 to TRBJ1-3; 10 nucleotides line up with TRBD1. CDR3 length equals 15 residues. With V trimmed by 4 bases and J by 8 bases, 8 bases remained unmatched. Germline lookup yields CDR1 KGHSH and CDR2 LQKENI. The CDR3 DNA reads as TGTGCCAGCTCACGGGGACAGGGGCGTGGGTACACCATATATTTT. It codes for CASSRGQGRGYTIYF.

This clone appeared once. This chain links TRBV9 with TRBJ1-2; a possible D gene is TRBD1 (5 bases). CDR1 and CDR2 (germline): SGDLS, YYNGEE. CDR3 length: 15 residues. V lost 0 bases, J lost 5 bases, and 14 bases lay in between. The CDR3 sequence is CASSVDDSPRYGYTF. The CDR3 DNA reads as TGTGCCAGCAGCGTAGACGACAGTCCGAGGTATGGCTACACCTTC.

The chain links TRBV21-1 to TRBJ2-1; TRBD2, the table's D call, was not compared with the DNA. TRBV21-1 has pseudogene status. The CDR3 totals 14 residues. CDR3 loop: CASTTGLARNEQFF. CDR3 nucleotides: TGTGCCAGCACCACGGGACTAGCTAGAAATGAGCAGTTCTTC.

In this sample, this clone turned up once. The chain links TRBV25-1 to TRBJ2-5; 14 nucleotides align to TRBD2. The V gene end was trimmed by 3 bases and the J gene end by 4 bases; junction bases not matched to a gene: 10. The length of the CDR3 is 18 residues. Germline V CDR1 and CDR2: MGHDK, SYGVNS. CDR3 in amino acids: CASSDGLAGGQVVETQYF. CDR3 sequence (DNA): TGTGCCAGCAGTGATGGACTAGCGGGAGGTCAGGTAGTAGAGACCCAGTACTTC.

The chain links TRBV30 to TRBJ2-7; D gene ambiguous. This CDR3 has 11 residues. The V end lost 1 base, the J end lost 4 bases, and 5 bases lay between the germline ends. The germline V gene encodes CDR1 GTSNPN and CDR2 SVGIG (reference sequence). The CDR3 spells CAWSEEYEQYF. CDR3 nucleotides: TGTGCCTGGAGTGAGGAATACGAGCAGTACTTC.

The chain combines TRBV7-2 with TRBJ2-1; 7 bases match TRBD2. CDR3 length: 16 amino acids. Trimming cost V 5 bases and J 4 bases; bases outside gene matches: 11. CDR1 is SGHTA and CDR2 is FQGNSA in the germline V gene. This CDR3 is CASSPPGRSFYNEQFF. In DNA form, the CDR3 reads TGTGCCAGCAGCCCACCCGGGAGGTCCTTTTACAATGAGCAGTTCTTC.

The CDR3 DNA sequence: TGTGCCAGCAGCAGGACAGGGGCGGCGCAGTACTTC. Translation: CASSRTGAAQYF. The rearrangement links TRBV5-4 to TRBJ2-7, with 9 bases identical to TRBD1. Trimming took 4 bases from V and 9 from J; bases not matched to a gene: 5. The CDR3 is 12 amino acids. CDR1 is SGHNT and CDR2 is YYREEE in the germline V gene (reference sequence).

This chain joins TRBV9 and TRBJ2-7; TRBD2 is a possible D gene (6 bases). V shed 4 bases and J shed 5 bases, with 19 bases lying between them. Germline values: CDR1 SGDLS, CDR2 YYNGEE. This CDR3 has 15 amino acids. Here the CDR3 DNA reads TGTGCCAGCAGCCCGACCGGGGAGGCAGGGAACGAGCAGTACTTC. It encodes CASSPTGEAGNEQYF.

The chain couples TRBV30 to TRBJ1-1; the match to TRBD1 covers 8 bases. The length of the CDR3 is 14 residues. CDR1 GTSNPN and CDR2 SVGIG come from the germline V gene (reference sequence). The J segment lost 4 bases and the V segment lost 4 bases, leaving 8 bases of the junction unmatched. The CDR3 region is CAWKRQGRGTEAFF. CDR3 coding DNA: TGTGCCTGGAAACGACAGGGGAGGGGCACTGAAGCTTTCTTT.

This rearrangement joins TRBV7-6 to TRBJ1-1; D is undetermined. Looked up from germline, CDR1 is SGHVS and CDR2 is FNYEAQ. The CDR3 loop spans 13 amino acids. V shed 5 bases and J shed 0 bases, with 7 bases lying between them. CDR3 residues: CASSVEMNTEAFF. The CDR3 coding sequence is TGTGCCAGCAGCGTAGAAATGAACACTGAAGCTTTCTTT.

The rearrangement joins TRBV6-5 to TRBJ2-1; TRBD2 matches 7 bases. The CDR3 runs to 15 residues. The V gene's germline CDR1 is MNHEY and CDR2 SVGAGI. V shed 6 bases and J 0 bases; nucleotides not matched to a gene: 5. The CDR3 nucleotides read TGTGCCAGCAGCCGGGACTACCGCTCCTACAATGAGCAGTTCTTC. Its translation is CASSRDYRSYNEQFF.

This chain connects TRBV27 to TRBJ2-7, with 10 bases that match TRBD1. Germline CDR1 and CDR2: MNHEY and SMNVEV (reference sequence). With 4 bases clipped from V and 6 bases from J, the junction kept 3 bases outside the gene matches. The CDR3 runs to 13 residues. In nucleotides, the CDR3 is TGTGCCAGCAGTTGGGGGACAGGGGCCGAGCAGTACTTC. Protein sequence: CASSWGTGAEQYF.

This clone was detected once. The chain links TRBV6-5 to TRBJ1-1; D gene uncertain. The germline V gene has CDR1 MNHEY and CDR2 SVGAGI. V gave up 2 bases and J gave up 4 bases, with 8 bases separating them. The CDR3 length is 13 residues. The CDR3 DNA reads as TGTGCCAGCAGTTACCTGGGGAGCACTGAAGCTTTCTTT. This encodes CASSYLGSTEAFF.

As for this clone: In the same sample, other DNA sequences code for this CDR3. The chain is built from TRBV5-1 and TRBJ2-5; 7 positions match TRBD1. In germline, CDR1 is SGHRS, CDR2 YFSETQ. J gave up 2 bases and V 0 bases, and 1 base lay outside the gene matches. There are 14 residues in the CDR3. The CDR3 reads CASSLGGQQETQYF. CDR3 coding DNA: TGCGCCAGCAGCTTGGGGGGACAGCAAGAGACCCAGTACTTC.

The CDR3: CASTLWGLNTEAFF. The CDR3 region has the DNA TGTGCCAGCACCCTCTGGGGGCTGAACACTGAAGCTTTCTTT. The chain carries TRBV7-2 and TRBJ1-1; TRBD1 is a possible D gene (6 bases). Trimming cost V 7 bases and J 0 bases, with 12 bases left between them. The CDR3 is made up of 14 amino acids. Germline V CDR1 and CDR2: SGHTA, FQGNSA.

This clone showed up just once. The rearrangement joins TRBV4-2 to TRBJ2-3; no clear D. V shed 1 base and J shed 0 bases, with 5 bases lying between them. The CDR3 spans 14 residues. The germline V gene has CDR1 LGHNA and CDR2 YNFKEQ. In DNA form, the CDR3 reads TGTGCCAGCAGCCAAGGCGACAGCACAGATACGCAGTATTTT. This codes for CASSQGDSTDTQYF.

The V and J genes are TRBV6-5 and TRBJ1-2; D is uncertain. The length of the CDR3 is 11 residues. The germline V gene has CDR1 MNHEY and CDR2 SVGAGI. The V end was cut by 5 bases, the J end by 8 bases, with 9 bases between. The CDR3 region has the DNA TGTGCCAGCAGTGGGCCCTGGGGCTACACCTTC. It encodes CASSGPWGYTF.